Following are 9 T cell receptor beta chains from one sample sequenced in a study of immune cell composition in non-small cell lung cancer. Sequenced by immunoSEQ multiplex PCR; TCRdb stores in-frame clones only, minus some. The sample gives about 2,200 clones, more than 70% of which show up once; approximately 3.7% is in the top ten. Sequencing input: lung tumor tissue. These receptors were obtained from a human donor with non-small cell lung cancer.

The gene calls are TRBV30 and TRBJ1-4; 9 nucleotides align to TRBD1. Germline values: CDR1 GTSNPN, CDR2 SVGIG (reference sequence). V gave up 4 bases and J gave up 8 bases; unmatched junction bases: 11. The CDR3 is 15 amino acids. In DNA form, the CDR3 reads TGTGCCTGGACCGATCCCGGGACAGGGATAGAAAAACTGTTTTTT. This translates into CAWTDPGTGIEKLFF. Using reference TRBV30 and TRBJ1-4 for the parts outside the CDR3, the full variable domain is SQTIHQWPATLVQPVGSPLSLECTVEGTSNPNLYWYRQAAGRGLQLLFYSVGIGQISSEVPQNLSASRPQDRQFILSSKKLLLSDSGFYLCAWTDPGTGIEKLFFGSGTQLSVL.

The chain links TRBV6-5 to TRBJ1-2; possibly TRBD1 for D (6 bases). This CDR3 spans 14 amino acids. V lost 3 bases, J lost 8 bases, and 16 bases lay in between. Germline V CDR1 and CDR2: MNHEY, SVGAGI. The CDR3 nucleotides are TGTGCCAGCAGTTATTTGGACAGTAAAGCAGGCTACACCTTC. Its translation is CASSYLDSKAGYTF.

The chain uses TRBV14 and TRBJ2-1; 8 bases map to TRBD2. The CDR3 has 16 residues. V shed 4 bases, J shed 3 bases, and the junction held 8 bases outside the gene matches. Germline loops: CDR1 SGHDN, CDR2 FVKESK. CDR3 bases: TGTGCCAGCAGCCTCGCGGGGAGCGGGGGCTACAATGAGCAGTTCTTC. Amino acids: CASSLAGSGGYNEQFF.

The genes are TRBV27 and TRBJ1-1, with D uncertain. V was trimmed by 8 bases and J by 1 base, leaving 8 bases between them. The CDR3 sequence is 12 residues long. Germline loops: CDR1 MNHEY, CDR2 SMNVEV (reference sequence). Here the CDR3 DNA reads TGTGCCAGCCGAACTGGGAACACTGAAGCTTTCTTT. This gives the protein CASRTGNTEAFF.

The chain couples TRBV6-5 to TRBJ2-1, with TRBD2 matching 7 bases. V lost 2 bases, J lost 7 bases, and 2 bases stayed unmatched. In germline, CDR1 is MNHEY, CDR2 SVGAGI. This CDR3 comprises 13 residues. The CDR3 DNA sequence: TGTGCCAGCAGTTACGGGGGGGGGAATGAGCAGTTCTTC. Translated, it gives CASSYGGGNEQFF.

CDR3 sequence: CASSPNLAGAVDTQYF. CDR3 nucleotides: TGTGCCAGCAGTCCAAACCTAGCGGGGGCGGTAGATACGCAGTATTTT. The chain joins TRBV2 to TRBJ2-3, with 10 bases that match TRBD2. The CDR3 consists of 16 residues. V lost 5 bases, J lost 5 bases, and 10 bases stayed unmatched. Germline assignment: CDR1 SNHLY and CDR2 FYNNEI. The full variable domain, completed using reference TRBV2 and TRBJ2-3, is EPEVTQTPSHQVTQMGQEVILRCVPISNHLYFYWYRQILGQKVEFLVSFYNNEISEKSEIFDDQFSVERPDGSNFTLKIRSTKLEDSAMYFCASSPNLAGAVDTQYFGPGTRLTVL.

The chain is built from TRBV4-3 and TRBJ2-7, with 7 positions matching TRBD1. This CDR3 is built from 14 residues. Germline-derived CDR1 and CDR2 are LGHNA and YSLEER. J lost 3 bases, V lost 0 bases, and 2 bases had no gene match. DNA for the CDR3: TGCGCCAGCAGCCAAGAGACAGGGTTCTACGAGCAGTACTTC. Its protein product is CASSQETGFYEQYF.

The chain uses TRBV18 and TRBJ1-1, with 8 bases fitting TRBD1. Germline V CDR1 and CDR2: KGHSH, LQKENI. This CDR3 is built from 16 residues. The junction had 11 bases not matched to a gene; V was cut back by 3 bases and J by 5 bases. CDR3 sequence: CASSPRVGQGGTEAFF. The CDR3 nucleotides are TGTGCCAGCTCACCGAGGGTTGGACAGGGAGGAACTGAAGCTTTCTTT. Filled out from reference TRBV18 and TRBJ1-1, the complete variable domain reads NAGVMQNPRHLVRRRGQEARLRCSPMKGHSHVYWYRQLPEEGLKFMVYLQKENIIDESGMPKERFSAEFPKEGPSILRIQQVVRGDSAAYFCASSPRVGQGGTEAFFGQGTRLTVV.

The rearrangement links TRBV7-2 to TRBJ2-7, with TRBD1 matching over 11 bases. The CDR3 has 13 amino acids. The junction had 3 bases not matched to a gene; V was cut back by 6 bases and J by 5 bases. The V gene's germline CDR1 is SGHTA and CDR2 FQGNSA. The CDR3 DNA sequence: TGTGCCAGCAGGGGACAGGGGGGCAACGAGCAGTACTTC. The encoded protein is CASRGQGGNEQYF.